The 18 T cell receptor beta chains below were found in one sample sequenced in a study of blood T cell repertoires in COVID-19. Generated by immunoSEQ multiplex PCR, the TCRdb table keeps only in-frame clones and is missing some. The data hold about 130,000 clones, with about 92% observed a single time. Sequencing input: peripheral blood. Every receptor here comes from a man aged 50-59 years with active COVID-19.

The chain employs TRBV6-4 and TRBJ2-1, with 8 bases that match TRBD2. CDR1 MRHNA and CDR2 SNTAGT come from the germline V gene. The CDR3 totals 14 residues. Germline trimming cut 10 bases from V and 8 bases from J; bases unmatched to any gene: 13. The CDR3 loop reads CATRVYSGNYEQFF. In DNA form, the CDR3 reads TGTGCCACGAGGGTTTATAGCGGGAATTATGAGCAGTTCTTC.

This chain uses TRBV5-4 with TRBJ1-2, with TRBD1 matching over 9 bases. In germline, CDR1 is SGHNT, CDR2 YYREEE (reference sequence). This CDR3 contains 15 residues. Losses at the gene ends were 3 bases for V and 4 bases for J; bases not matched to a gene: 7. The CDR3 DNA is TGTGCCAGCAGCTCTGATCCGGGACAGGGCTATGGCTACACCTTC. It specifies CASSSDPGQGYGYTF.

The CDR3 loop reads CASSDPTSEQFF. CDR3 in DNA: TGTGCCAGCAGCGATCCTACGTCGGAGCAGTTCTTC. V usage is TRBV7-9 and J usage is TRBJ2-1; D gene unclear. The germline gives CDR1 SEHNR, CDR2 FQNEAQ (reference sequence). The ends were cut back, 5 bases at V and 10 bases at J, with 12 bases in the middle. CDR3 length equals 12 residues.

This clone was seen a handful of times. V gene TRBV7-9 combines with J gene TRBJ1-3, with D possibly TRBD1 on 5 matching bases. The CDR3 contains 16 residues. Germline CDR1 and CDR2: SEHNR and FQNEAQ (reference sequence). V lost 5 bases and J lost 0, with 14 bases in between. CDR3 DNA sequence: TGTGCCAGCAGCCTCCATCAGGGTTCCTCTGGAAACACCATATATTTT. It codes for CASSLHQGSSGNTIYF.

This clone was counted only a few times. CDR3 amino acids: CAISLQGAYEQYF. The CDR3 DNA sequence: TGTGCCATCTCCCTACAGGGAGCCTACGAGCAGTACTTC. The chain employs TRBV10-3 and TRBJ2-7, with D possibly TRBD1 on 6 matching bases. The ends were cut back, 8 bases at V and 2 bases at J, with 13 bases in the middle. Germline V gives CDR1 ENHRY, CDR2 SYGVKD. This CDR3 is 13 amino acids long.

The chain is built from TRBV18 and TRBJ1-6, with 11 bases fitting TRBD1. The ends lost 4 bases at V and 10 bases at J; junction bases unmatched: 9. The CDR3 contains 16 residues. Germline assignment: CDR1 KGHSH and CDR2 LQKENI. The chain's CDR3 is CASSLPGQGAKSPLHF. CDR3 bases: TGTGCCAGCTCACTTCCCGGACAGGGGGCAAAGTCACCCCTCCACTTT.

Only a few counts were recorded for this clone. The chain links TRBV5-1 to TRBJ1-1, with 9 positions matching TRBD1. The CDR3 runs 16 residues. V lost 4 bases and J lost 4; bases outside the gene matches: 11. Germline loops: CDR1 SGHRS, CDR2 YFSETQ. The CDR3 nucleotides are TGCGCCAGCAGCCTGACCGGGACAGGGATTGGCACTGAAGCTTTCTTT. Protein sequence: CASSLTGTGIGTEAFF.

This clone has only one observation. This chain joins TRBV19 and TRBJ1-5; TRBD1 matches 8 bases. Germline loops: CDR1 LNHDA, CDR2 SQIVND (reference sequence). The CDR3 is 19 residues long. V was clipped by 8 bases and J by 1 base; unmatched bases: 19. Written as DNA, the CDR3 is TGTGCCAGTGGCCGGGTACCAAAGCTTGGACAGGGAAGCAATCAGCCCCAGCATTTT. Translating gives CASGRVPKLGQGSNQPQHF.

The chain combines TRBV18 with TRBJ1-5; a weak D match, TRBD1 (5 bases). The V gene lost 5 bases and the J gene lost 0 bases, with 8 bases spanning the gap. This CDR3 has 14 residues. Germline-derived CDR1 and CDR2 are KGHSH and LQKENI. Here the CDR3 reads CASSDSYSNQPQHF. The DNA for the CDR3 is TGTGCCAGCTCAGACAGCTATAGCAATCAGCCCCAGCATTTT. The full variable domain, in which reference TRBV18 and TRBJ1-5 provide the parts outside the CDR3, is NAGVMQNPRHLVRRRGQEARLRCSPMKGHSHVYWYRQLPEEGLKFMVYLQKENIIDESGMPKERFSAEFPKEGPSILRIQQVVRGDSAAYFCASSDSYSNQPQHFGDGTRLSIL.

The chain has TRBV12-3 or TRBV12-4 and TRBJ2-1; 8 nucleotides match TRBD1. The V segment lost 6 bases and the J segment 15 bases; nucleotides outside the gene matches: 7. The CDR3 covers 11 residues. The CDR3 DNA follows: TGTGCCAGCAGCCGACAGGGGTTGGCGTTCTTC. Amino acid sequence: CASSRQGLAFF.

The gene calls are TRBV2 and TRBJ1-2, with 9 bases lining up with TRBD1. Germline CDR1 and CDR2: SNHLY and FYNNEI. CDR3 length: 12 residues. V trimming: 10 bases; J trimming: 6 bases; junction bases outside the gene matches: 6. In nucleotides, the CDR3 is TGTGCCACCGATAGGGACAGGGATGGCTACACCTTC. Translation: CATDRDRDGYTF.

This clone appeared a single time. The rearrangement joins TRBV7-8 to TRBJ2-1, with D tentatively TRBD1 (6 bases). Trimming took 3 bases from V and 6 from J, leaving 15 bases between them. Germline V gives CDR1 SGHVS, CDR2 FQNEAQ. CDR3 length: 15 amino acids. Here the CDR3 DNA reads TGTGCCAGCAGCTTTCAACAGGGCATAGGCAATGAGCAGTTCTTC. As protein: CASSFQQGIGNEQFF. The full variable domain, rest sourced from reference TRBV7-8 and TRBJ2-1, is GAGVSQSPRYKVAKRGQDVALRCDPISGHVSLFWYQQALGQGPEFLTYFQNEAQLDKSGLPSDRFFAERPEGSVSTLKIQRTQQEDSAVYLCASSFQQGIGNEQFFGPGTRLTVL.

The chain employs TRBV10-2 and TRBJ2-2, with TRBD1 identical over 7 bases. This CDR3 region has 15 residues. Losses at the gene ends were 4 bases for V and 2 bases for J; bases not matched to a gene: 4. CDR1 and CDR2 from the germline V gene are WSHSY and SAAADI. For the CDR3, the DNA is TGCGCCAGCAGTGGGACAGGTTCAAACACCGGGGAGCTGTTTTTT. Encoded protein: CASSGTGSNTGELFF.

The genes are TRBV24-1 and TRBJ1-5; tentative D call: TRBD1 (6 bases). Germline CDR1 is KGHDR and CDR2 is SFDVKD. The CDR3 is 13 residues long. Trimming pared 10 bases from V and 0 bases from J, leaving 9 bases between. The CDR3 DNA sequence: TGTGCCACAGGACAGTATAGCAATCAGCCCCAGCATTTT. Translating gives CATGQYSNQPQHF.

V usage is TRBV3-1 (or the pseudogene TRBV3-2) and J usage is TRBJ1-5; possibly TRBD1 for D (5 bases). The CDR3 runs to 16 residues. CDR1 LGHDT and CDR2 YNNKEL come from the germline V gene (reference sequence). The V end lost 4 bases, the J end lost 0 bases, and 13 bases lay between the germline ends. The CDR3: CASSPGGVYSNQPQHF. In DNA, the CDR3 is TGTGCCAGCAGCCCGGGGGGTGTTTATAGCAATCAGCCCCAGCATTTT.

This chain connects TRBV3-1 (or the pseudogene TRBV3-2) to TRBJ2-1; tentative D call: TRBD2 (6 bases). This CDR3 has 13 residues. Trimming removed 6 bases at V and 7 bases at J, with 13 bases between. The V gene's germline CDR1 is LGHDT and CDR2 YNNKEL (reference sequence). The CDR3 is CASRLAIGNEQFF. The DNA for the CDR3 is TGTGCCAGCAGGCTAGCGATAGGAAATGAGCAGTTCTTC.

CDR3 sequence: CASSPQRGPLSTDTQYF. The CDR3 DNA follows: TGTGCCAGCAGCCCCCAGCGGGGACCCCTTTCCACAGATACGCAGTATTTT. This chain uses TRBV7-9 with TRBJ2-3, with TRBD2 matching over 7 bases. The CDR3 runs 17 residues. In germline, CDR1 is SEHNR, CDR2 FQNEAQ (reference sequence). Losses at the gene ends were 5 bases for V and 2 bases for J; bases not matched to a gene: 13.

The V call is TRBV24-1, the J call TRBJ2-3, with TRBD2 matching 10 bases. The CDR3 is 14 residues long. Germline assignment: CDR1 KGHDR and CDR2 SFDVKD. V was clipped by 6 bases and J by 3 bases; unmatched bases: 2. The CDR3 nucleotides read TGTGCCACCAGTAGCGGGGGGGCGACAGATACGCAGTATTTT. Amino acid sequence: CATSSGGATDTQYF.